The clone carrying this T cell receptor (beta chain) has at least ten counts. The record originates from a study of blood T cell repertoires in COVID-19. The assay was immunoSEQ multiplex PCR, and TCRdb's table has in-frame clones only and misses some. The sample includes some 110,000 clones, roughly 84% of them seen just once. This CDR3 region has 12 residues. Trimming took off 3 bases at V and 5 bases at J, with 5 bases between the two ends. Sequencing was carried out using peripheral blood. This TCR came from an older woman with acute or convalescent COVID-19. The V call is TRBV12-3 or TRBV12-4, the J call TRBJ1-5; D not certain. The CDR3 region has the DNA TGTGCCAGCAGTTTGGCGGATCAGCCCCAGCATTTT. It translates to CASSLADQPQHF.